The following is a T cell receptor (beta chain) sequence with its context. Hyperthyroidism had been newly diagnosed in patients aged 18 to 65, and its duration was under 2 months. Diagnostic assessment was based on clinical symptoms, serum thyroxine and TRAb, thyroid ultrasound and orbital computed tomography. The data were taken from a study of T cells in Graves' hyperthyroidism and ophthalmopathy. RNA transcripts provided the source from which TCR beta CDR3 regions were amplified. Researchers ran a first-round RT-PCR on the TCR CDR3 using the HTBI primer set. TCRdb reanalysed the multiplex PCR reads using MiXCR and keeps one entry per CDR3 protein. The table lists tens of thousands of distinct CDR3 sequences, around 50% of them singletons. From germline, CDR1 is LNHDA and CDR2 SQIVND (reference sequence). The V end lost 4 bases, the J end lost 2 bases, and 15 bases lay between the germline ends. The CDR3 covers 16 residues.

This chain links TRBV19 with TRBJ1-5; D is possibly TRBD1 (5 bases). This TCR derives from a woman between 45 and 65 years old with Graves' hyperthyroidism that later progressed to Graves' ophthalmopathy. Sequencing used blood. CDR3 residues: CASSSSWGMGNQPQHF. CDR3 sequence (DNA): TGTGCCAGTAGTAGTAGTTGGGGCATGGGCAATCAGCCCCAGCATTTT.